The sequence of this T cell receptor (beta chain) was determined in a study of shared clonotypes between healthy human individuals. Findings and caveats of the study: The represented genetic and exposure-history diversity was limited by the small number of donors.

With regard to this clone: Its target is unknown.

Investigators spread the genomic DNA of each subset evenly over several immunoSEQ plates. Replicate PCRs for unsorted PBMC used roughly 320 ng DNA (about 30,000 T cell genomes). The method was immunoSEQ multiplex PCR; TCRdb's version includes in-frame clones alone and lacks a portion of them. Counted here are 520,000 or so clones, 79% occurring once; the ten biggest clones make up 10% to 15%. The V end was cut by 7 bases, the J end by 9 bases, with 16 bases between. The CDR3 has 12 residues. The germline V gene has CDR1 SQVTM and CDR2 ANQGSEA. The receptor was derived from a middle-aged woman in good health. Some clones in this sample may be carry-over from other donors' samples. This sequence joins TRBV29-1 and TRBJ2-1, with unresolved D. The sample comprised PBMCs. The CDR3 sequence: CSGGESSLEQFF. The CDR3 nucleotides are TGCAGCGGTGGCGAGAGCTCGCTTGAGCAGTTCTTC.